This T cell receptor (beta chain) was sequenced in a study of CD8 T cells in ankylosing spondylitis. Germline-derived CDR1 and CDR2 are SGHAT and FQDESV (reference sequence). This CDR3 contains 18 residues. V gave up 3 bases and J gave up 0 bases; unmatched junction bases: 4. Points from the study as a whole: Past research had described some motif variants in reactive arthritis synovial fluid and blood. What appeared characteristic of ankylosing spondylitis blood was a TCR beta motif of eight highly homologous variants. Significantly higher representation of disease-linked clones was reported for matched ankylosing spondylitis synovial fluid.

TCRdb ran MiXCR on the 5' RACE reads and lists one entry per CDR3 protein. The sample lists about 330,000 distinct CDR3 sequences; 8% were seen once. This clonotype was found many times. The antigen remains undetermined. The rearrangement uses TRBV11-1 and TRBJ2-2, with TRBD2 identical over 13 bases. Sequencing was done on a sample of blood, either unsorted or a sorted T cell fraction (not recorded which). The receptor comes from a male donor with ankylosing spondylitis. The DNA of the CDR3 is TGTGCCAGCAGCTTCCTGGGACTAGCGGGATCGAACACCGGGGAGCTGTTTTTT. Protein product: CASSFLGLAGSNTGELFF.